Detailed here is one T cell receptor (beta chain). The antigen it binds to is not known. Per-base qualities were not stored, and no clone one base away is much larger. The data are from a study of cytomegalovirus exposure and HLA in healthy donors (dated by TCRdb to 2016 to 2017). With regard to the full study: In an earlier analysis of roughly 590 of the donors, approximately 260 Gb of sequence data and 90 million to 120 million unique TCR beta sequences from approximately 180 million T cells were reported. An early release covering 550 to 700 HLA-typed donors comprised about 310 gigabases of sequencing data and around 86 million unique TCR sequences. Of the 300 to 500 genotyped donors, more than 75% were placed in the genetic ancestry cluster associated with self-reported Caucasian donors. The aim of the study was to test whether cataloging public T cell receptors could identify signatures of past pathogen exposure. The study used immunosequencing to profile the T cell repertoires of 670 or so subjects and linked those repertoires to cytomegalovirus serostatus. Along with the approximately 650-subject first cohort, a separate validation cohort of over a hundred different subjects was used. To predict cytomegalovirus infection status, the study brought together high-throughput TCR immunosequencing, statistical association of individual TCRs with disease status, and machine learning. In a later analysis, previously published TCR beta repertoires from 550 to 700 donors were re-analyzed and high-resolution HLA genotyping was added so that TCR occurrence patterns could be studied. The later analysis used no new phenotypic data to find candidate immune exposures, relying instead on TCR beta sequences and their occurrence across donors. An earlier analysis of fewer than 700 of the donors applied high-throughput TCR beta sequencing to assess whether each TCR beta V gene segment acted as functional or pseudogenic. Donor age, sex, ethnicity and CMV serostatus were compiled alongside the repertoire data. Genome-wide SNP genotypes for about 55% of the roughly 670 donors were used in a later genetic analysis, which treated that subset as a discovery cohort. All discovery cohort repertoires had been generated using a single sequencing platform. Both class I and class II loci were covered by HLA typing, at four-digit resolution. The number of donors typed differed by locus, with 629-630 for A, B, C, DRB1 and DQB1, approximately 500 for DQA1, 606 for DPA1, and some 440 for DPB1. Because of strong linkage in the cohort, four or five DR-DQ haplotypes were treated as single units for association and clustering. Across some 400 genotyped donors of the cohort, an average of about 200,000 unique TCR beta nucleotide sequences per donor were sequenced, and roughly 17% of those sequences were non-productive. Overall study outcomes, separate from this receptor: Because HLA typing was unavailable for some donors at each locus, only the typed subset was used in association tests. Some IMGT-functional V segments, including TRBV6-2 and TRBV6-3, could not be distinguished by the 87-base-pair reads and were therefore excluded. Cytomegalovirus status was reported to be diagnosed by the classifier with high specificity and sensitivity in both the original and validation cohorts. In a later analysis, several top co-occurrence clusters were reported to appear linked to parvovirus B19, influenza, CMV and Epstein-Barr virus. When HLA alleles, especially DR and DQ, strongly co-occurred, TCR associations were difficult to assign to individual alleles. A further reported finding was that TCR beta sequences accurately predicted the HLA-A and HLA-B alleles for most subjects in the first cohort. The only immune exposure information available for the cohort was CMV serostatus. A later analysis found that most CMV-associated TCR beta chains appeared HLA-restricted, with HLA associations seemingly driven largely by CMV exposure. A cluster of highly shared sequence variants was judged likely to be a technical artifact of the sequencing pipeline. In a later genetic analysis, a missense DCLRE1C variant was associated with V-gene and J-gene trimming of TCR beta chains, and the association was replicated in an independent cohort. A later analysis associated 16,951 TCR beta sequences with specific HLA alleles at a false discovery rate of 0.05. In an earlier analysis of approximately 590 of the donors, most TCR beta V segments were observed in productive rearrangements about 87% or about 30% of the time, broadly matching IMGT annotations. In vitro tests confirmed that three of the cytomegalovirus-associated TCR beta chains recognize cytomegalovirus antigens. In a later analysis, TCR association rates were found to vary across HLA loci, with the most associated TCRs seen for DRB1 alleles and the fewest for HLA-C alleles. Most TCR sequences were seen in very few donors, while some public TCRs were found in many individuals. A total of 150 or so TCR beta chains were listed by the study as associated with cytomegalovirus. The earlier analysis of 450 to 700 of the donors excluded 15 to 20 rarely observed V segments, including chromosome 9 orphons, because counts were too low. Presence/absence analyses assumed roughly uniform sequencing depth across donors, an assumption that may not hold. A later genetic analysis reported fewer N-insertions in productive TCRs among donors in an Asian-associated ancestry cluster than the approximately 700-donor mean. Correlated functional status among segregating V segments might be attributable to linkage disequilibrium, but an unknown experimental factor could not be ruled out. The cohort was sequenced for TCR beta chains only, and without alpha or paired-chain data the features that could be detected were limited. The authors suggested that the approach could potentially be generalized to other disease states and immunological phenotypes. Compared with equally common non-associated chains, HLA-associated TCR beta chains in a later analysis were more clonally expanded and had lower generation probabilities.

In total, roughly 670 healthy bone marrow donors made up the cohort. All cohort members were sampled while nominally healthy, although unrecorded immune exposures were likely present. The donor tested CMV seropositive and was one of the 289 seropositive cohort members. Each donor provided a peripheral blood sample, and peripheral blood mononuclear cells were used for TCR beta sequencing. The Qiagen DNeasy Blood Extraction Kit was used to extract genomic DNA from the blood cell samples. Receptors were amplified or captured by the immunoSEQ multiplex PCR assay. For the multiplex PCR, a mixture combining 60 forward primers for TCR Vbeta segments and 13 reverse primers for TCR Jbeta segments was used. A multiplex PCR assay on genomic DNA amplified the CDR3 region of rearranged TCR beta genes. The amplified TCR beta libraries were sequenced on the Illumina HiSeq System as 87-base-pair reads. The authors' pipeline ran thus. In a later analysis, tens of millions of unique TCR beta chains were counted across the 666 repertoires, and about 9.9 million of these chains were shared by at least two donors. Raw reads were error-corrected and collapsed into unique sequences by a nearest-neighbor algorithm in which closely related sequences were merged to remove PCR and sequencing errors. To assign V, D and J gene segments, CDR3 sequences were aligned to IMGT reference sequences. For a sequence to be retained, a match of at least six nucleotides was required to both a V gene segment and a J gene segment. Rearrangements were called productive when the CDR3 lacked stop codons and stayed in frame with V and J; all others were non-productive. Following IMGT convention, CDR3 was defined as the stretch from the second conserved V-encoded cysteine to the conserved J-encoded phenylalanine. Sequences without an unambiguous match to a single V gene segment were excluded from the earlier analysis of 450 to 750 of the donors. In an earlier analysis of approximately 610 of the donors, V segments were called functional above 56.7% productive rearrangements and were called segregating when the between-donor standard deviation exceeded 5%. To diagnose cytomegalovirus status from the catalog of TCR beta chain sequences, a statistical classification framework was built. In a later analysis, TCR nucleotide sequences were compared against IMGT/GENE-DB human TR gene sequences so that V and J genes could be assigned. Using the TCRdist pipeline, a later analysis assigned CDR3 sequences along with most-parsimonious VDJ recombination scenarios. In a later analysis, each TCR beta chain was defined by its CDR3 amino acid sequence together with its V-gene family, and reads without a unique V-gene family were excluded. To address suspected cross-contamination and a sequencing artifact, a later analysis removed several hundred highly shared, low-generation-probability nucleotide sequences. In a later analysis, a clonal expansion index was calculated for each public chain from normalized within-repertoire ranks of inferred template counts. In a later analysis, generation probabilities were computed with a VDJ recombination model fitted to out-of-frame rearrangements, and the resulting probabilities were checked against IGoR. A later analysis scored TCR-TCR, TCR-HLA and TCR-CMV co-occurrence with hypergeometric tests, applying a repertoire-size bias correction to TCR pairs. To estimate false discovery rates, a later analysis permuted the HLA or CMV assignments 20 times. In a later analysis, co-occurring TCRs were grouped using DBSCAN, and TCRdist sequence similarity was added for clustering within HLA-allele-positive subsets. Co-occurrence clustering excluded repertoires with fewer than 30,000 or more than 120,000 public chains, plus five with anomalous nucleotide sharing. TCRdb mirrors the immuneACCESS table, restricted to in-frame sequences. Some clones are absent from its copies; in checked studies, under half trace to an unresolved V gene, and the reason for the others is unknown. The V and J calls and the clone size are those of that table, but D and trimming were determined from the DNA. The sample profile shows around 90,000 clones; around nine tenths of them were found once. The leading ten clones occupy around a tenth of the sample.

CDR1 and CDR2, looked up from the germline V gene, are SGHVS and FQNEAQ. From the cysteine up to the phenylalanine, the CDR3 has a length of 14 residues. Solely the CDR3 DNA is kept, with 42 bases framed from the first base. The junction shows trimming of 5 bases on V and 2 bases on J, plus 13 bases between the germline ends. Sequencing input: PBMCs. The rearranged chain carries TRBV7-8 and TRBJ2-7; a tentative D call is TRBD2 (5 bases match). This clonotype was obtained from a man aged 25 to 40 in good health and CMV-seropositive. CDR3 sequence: CASSPRFSAYEQYF. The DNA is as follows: TGTGCCAGCAGCCCTCGTTTTAGCGCCTACGAGCAGTACTTC.